These 24 T cell receptor beta chains were sequenced from one sample in a study of beta chain features in type 1 diabetes. Study results and caveats: Within each of all four CD4+ subsets, Type 1 diabetes patients had TCRB CDR3s that were moderately but significantly shorter.

Antigens of these TCRs are unknown. Every isolated RNA sample was fully reverse transcribed, so sequencing captured expressed TCRB transcripts. Some clones are missing from TCRdb's copy, which holds only in-frame ones; the method was immunoSEQ multiplex PCR. Of 600,000 to 700,000 clones in the sample, roughly 13% were seen once. Sequenced input: naive CD4+ T cells from blood. The receptors come from a man between 18 and 35 years old with type 1 diabetes.

V is TRBV19 and J is TRBJ2-7, with TRBD2 as a possible D gene (6 bases). V was pared by 3 bases and J by 6 bases, with 9 bases between. The CDR3 has 12 residues. The V gene's germline CDR1 is LNHDA and CDR2 SQIVND (reference sequence). The CDR3 loop is CASSMGRGEQYF. As DNA, the CDR3 is TGTGCCAGTAGTATGGGGCGGGGCGAGCAGTACTTC. Full variable domain (missing parts from reference TRBV19 and TRBJ2-7): DGGITQSPKYLFRKEGQNVTLSCEQNLNHDAMYWYRQDPGQGLRLIYYSQIVNDFQKGDIAEGYSVSREKKESFPLTVTSAQKNPTAFYLCASSMGRGEQYFGPGTRLTVT.

CDR3 sequence (DNA): TGCGCCAGCAGAGCCAGCGGGGGATACACAGATACGCAGTATTTT. Its translation is CASRASGGYTDTQYF. This chain uses TRBV5-1 with TRBJ2-3; 8 nucleotides match TRBD2. This CDR3 region has 15 residues. The germline gives CDR1 SGHRS, CDR2 YFSETQ. With V trimmed by 5 bases and J by 2 bases, 7 bases remained unmatched.

The sample holds a few counts of this clone. The chain has TRBV30 and TRBJ1-6; weak D call: TRBD1 (6 bases). Germline CDR1 reads GTSNPN; CDR2 reads SVGIG (reference sequence). CDR3 length: 16 amino acids. Trimming stripped 0 bases from V and 6 bases from J, with 15 bases between. DNA for the CDR3: TGTGCCTGGAGTGTTGACAGGACGCGCCCTAATTCACCCCTCCACTTT. Translation gives CAWSVDRTRPNSPLHF.

The chain recombines TRBV7-9 with TRBJ2-3, with TRBD2 as a possible D gene (5 bases). The CDR3 has 14 residues. V lost 4 bases, J lost 4 bases, and 12 bases lay in between. The V gene's germline CDR1 is SEHNR and CDR2 FQNEAQ (reference sequence). The CDR3 DNA reads as TGTGCCAGCAGCTCAACTAGTGGTGCAGATACGCAGTATTTT. It specifies CASSSTSGADTQYF.

The CDR3 nucleotides read TGTGCCAGCAGTTTAAGGGACCATCCGCGGCTAGATACGCAGTATTTT. Amino acid sequence: CASSLRDHPRLDTQYF. This chain links TRBV27 with TRBJ2-3, with D possibly being TRBD1 or TRBD2 (5 bases each). The germline V and J ends were trimmed by 2 bases and 5 bases, with 17 bases remaining between them. Germline V lookup: CDR1 MNHEY, CDR2 SMNVEV (reference sequence). The CDR3 runs 16 residues.

In this sample, this clone turned up a few times. This sequence joins TRBV7-2 and TRBJ2-1, with 8 bases matching TRBD2. The CDR3 covers 14 residues. With V trimmed by 2 bases and J by 4 bases, 1 base remained unmatched. Germline V gene data show CDR1 as SGHTA and CDR2 as FQGNSA. CDR3 coding DNA: TGTGCCAGCAGCTTAACTAGCGGATACAATGAGCAGTTCTTC. This encodes CASSLTSGYNEQFF.

J is TRBJ2-3 and V is TRBV6-5; possible D gene TRBD1, 5 bases. This CDR3 region has 16 residues. V dropped 0 bases and J dropped 1 base, with 11 bases sitting between them. CDR1 is MNHEY and CDR2 is SVGAGI in the germline V gene. CDR3 protein: CASSYSMTARTDTQYF. For the CDR3, the DNA is TGTGCCAGCAGTTACTCGATGACAGCTCGCACAGATACGCAGTATTTT.

The chain links TRBV6-5 to TRBJ1-2; 7 bases are a match to TRBD1. This CDR3 has 15 residues. The V gene's germline CDR1 is MNHEY and CDR2 SVGAGI. V was pared by 6 bases and J by 0 bases, with 7 bases of the junction left unmatched. The CDR3 sequence: CASRRGQTANYGYTF. The CDR3 DNA follows: TGTGCCAGCAGGAGGGGACAGACAGCTAACTATGGCTACACCTTC.

The rearrangement joins TRBV7-9 to TRBJ1-1, with a weak D call TRBD1 (5 bases). The CDR3 is 15 amino acids. V was pared by 5 bases and J by 0 bases, with 13 bases between. Germline V gives CDR1 SEHNR, CDR2 FQNEAQ (reference sequence). This CDR3 is CASSAAQVMNTEAFF. CDR3 DNA sequence: TGTGCCAGCAGCGCCGCACAGGTCATGAACACTGAAGCTTTCTTT.

The genes are TRBV7-2 and TRBJ2-3; 14 bases are shared with TRBD2. The CDR3 spans 17 residues. V was pared by 2 bases and J by 3 bases, with 4 bases of the junction left unmatched. In germline, CDR1 is SGHTA, CDR2 FQGNSA. The CDR3, as DNA: TGTGCCAGCAGCTTACCGGGACTAGCGGGGGTTACAGATACGCAGTATTTT. It translates to CASSLPGLAGVTDTQYF. The full variable domain, with the rest looked up from reference TRBV7-2 and TRBJ2-3, is GAGVSQSPSNKVTEKGKDVELRCDPISGHTALYWYRQSLGQGLEFLIYFQGNSAPDKSGLPSDRFSAERTGGSVSTLTIQRTQQEDSAVYLCASSLPGLAGVTDTQYFGPGTRLTVL.

This clone was observed a handful of times. The chain joins TRBV5-1 to TRBJ1-1; D is perhaps TRBD1 (5 bases). Germline CDR1 and CDR2: SGHRS and YFSETQ. The V and J ends lost 3 bases and 3 bases respectively, with 12 bases between them. CDR3 size: 14 residues. The CDR3 DNA reads TGCGCCAGCAGCTGGGGGAGCCGGGACACTGAAGCTTTCTTT. It specifies CASSWGSRDTEAFF.

The V gene is TRBV5-1, the J gene TRBJ2-7, with D perhaps TRBD2 (5 bases). This CDR3 region has 13 residues. The germline V gene encodes CDR1 SGHRS and CDR2 YFSETQ. The V gene lost 4 bases and the J gene lost 4 bases, with 12 bases spanning the gap. In DNA form, the CDR3 reads TGCGCCAGCAGCCCCGGATCGGGGTACGAGCAGTACTTC. This gives the protein CASSPGSGYEQYF.

This clone was counted a few times. This chain uses TRBV7-8 with TRBJ1-1; D is unresolved. The length of the CDR3 is 15 residues. V lost 5 bases to trimming and J lost 0 bases, with 13 bases between them. Per germline, CDR1 SGHVS and CDR2 FQNEAQ. The CDR3 spells CASSPPGSMNTEAFF. The CDR3 coding sequence is TGTGCCAGCAGCCCCCCGGGATCCATGAACACTGAAGCTTTCTTT. The full variable domain, rest sourced from reference TRBV7-8 and TRBJ1-1, is GAGVSQSPRYKVAKRGQDVALRCDPISGHVSLFWYQQALGQGPEFLTYFQNEAQLDKSGLPSDRFFAERPEGSVSTLKIQRTQQEDSAVYLCASSPPGSMNTEAFFGQGTRLTVV.

This rearrangement joins TRBV2 to TRBJ1-6; D is possibly TRBD1 (6 bases). The CDR3 sequence is 13 residues long. The ends were cut back, 7 bases at V and 9 bases at J, with 13 bases in the middle. CDR1 and CDR2 from the germline V gene are SNHLY and FYNNEI. Written as DNA, the CDR3 is TGTGCCAGCAACAGGGACGTTGCTTCACCCCTCCACTTT. Amino acids: CASNRDVASPLHF.

This clone was seen more than once but under ten times. The rearrangement joins TRBV7-3 to TRBJ1-1; 9 bases agree with TRBD1. The CDR3 is 16 residues long. The trim removed 5 bases at V and 3 bases at J, leaving 10 bases unmatched. Germline V CDR1 and CDR2: SGHTA, FQGTGA. The DNA for the CDR3 is TGTGCCAGCAGCCCAAACCCGACAGGGGGGCACACTGAAGCTTTCTTT. This encodes CASSPNPTGGHTEAFF.

The V gene is TRBV5-5, the J gene TRBJ2-2; D gene uncertain. CDR3 length: 15 residues. Germline lookup yields CDR1 SGHKS and CDR2 YYEKEE (reference sequence). Trimming took 5 bases from V and 1 from J, leaving 12 bases between them. CDR3 sequence: CASSREQMNTGELFF. CDR3 in DNA: TGTGCCAGCAGTCGTGAACAGATGAACACCGGGGAGCTGTTTTTT.

In this sample, this clone turned up a few times. The chain links TRBV29-1 to TRBJ1-3; D remains ambiguous. The germline CDR1 and CDR2 sequences are SQVTM and ANQGSEA. This CDR3 is built from 14 residues. V lost 5 bases and J 0 bases, leaving 11 bases between the germline ends. In nucleotides, the CDR3 is TGCAGCGTTTCCGGACGTCTCTCTGGAAACACCATATATTTT. Encoded protein: CSVSGRLSGNTIYF.

A remark on this clone: Other DNA sequences in the same sample also yield this CDR3. The J gene is TRBJ1-2, the V gene TRBV20-1, with no clear D. V shed 6 bases and J shed 4 bases, with 9 bases lying between them. Germline-derived CDR1 and CDR2 are DFQATT and SNEGSKA (reference sequence). This CDR3 has 11 residues. CDR3 amino acids: CSASGFYGYTF. CDR3 in DNA: TGCAGTGCGAGCGGGTTCTATGGCTACACCTTC.

The chain is built from TRBV5-1 and TRBJ1-1, with D hard to call. Germline CDR1 reads SGHRS; CDR2 reads YFSETQ. CDR3 length: 15 amino acids. The ends were cut back, 2 bases at V and 0 bases at J, with 11 bases in the middle. CDR3 coding DNA: TGCGCCAGCAGCTTCGCGACGGTGATGAACACTGAAGCTTTCTTT. Protein: CASSFATVMNTEAFF. The whole variable domain, filled in from reference TRBV5-1 and TRBJ1-1, reads KAGVTQTPRYLIKTRGQQVTLSCSPISGHRSVSWYQQTPGQGLQFLFEYFSETQRNKGNFPGRFSGRQFSNSRSEMNVSTLELGDSALYLCASSFATVMNTEAFFGQGTRLTVV.

This clone was counted between two and nine times. This chain joins TRBV7-9 and TRBJ2-5; D is unresolved. The V and J ends lost 1 base and 4 bases respectively, with 10 bases between them. CDR3 length equals 14 residues. Germline CDR1 reads SEHNR; CDR2 reads FQNEAQ (reference sequence). CDR3 DNA: TGTGCCAGCAGCTTAGTGGCGGTCCCAGAGACCCAGTACTTC. As protein: CASSLVAVPETQYF.

This clone turned up a few times. This rearrangement joins TRBV19 to TRBJ2-1; D is ambiguous. CDR1 is LNHDA and CDR2 is SQIVND in the germline V gene (reference sequence). V was shortened by 1 base and J by 8 bases, with 15 bases between the two germline ends. The CDR3 runs 15 residues. CDR3 DNA: TGTGCCAGTAGTATAGGGGTAGAGTGGATGGATGAGCAGTTCTTC. Translation: CASSIGVEWMDEQFF.

This chain links TRBV20-1 with TRBJ1-1, with D perhaps matching TRBD1 (5 bases). The germline V gene encodes CDR1 DFQATT and CDR2 SNEGSKA (reference sequence). Trimming took off 7 bases at V and 1 base at J, with 7 bases between the two ends. This CDR3 has 11 amino acids. This CDR3 reads CSGGGNTEAFF. CDR3 nucleotide sequence: TGCAGTGGGGGCGGGAACACTGAAGCTTTCTTT.

This chain joins TRBV5-1 and TRBJ2-7, with 9 bases aligning to TRBD1. Germline lookup yields CDR1 SGHRS and CDR2 YFSETQ. V gave up 0 bases and J gave up 5 bases; unmatched junction bases: 6. This CDR3 is 15 amino acids long. CDR3 protein: CASSLAGQGGHEQYF. In DNA form, the CDR3 reads TGCGCCAGCAGCTTGGCGGGACAGGGCGGGCACGAGCAGTACTTC.

Comment on this clone: The sample has other DNA sequences that encode this CDR3 too. The chain joins TRBV18 to TRBJ1-1; D is ambiguous. The V gene's germline CDR1 is KGHSH and CDR2 LQKENI. The CDR3 contains 12 residues. Trimming pared 6 bases from V and 2 bases from J, leaving 7 bases between. DNA of the CDR3: TGTGCCAGCTCGCGACTTAACACTGAAGCTTTCTTT. Its translation is CASSRLNTEAFF. The full variable domain, with the rest looked up from reference TRBV18 and TRBJ1-1, is NAGVMQNPRHLVRRRGQEARLRCSPMKGHSHVYWYRQLPEEGLKFMVYLQKENIIDESGMPKERFSAEFPKEGPSILRIQQVVRGDSAAYFCASSRLNTEAFFGQGTRLTVV.